Below are 4 T cell receptor beta chains sequenced from a single sample in a study of T cells in Graves' hyperthyroidism and ophthalmopathy (dated by TCRdb to the late 2010s). The library was made by multiplex PCR. Sequencing was carried out with an Illumina HiSeq 2000. TCR beta CDR3 regions were amplified from RNA transcripts. The TCR CDR3 was subjected to a first round of RT-PCR using the HTBI primer set and the Qiagen OneStep RT-PCR kit. The public reads were run again by TCRdb, first through fastp at Q25 and then through MiXCR, and only productive beta chains were kept. CDR3 protein sequences are deduplicated, and each keeps its most common genes and DNA. This sample gives 300,000 to 500,000 distinct CDR3 sequences in total; around an eighth of them show up just once. The top ten clones comprise 25% to 30% of the sample. Sequencing used blood. The source is a man aged 45 to 65 with Graves' ophthalmopathy.

The chain is built from TRBV6-5 and TRBJ2-7; possibly TRBD1 for D (6 bases). Trimming cost V 2 bases and J 5 bases, with 13 bases left between them. CDR1 is MNHEY, CDR2 SVGAGI, per germline. The CDR3 is made up of 14 amino acids. The CDR3 region has the DNA TGTGCCAGCAGTTACCTGGACAGACGGGACGAGCAGTACTTC. This codes for CASSYLDRRDEQYF.

This clonotype was detected ten times or more. V and J are TRBV7-2 and TRBJ2-3; D uncertain. The CDR3 contains 12 residues. Trimming shortened V by 5 bases and J by 2 bases, and 5 bases separated the two germline ends. Germline CDR1 is SGHTA and CDR2 is FQGNSA. As DNA, the CDR3 is TGTGCCAGCAGCCCGCACACAGATACGCAGTATTTT. Translated: CASSPHTDTQYF.

At least ten counts were recorded for this clonotype. The chain is built from TRBV18 and TRBJ2-1; 10 bases are a match to TRBD1. Per germline, CDR1 KGHSH and CDR2 LQKENI. CDR3 length equals 15 residues. The V gene end was trimmed by 3 bases and the J gene end by 5 bases; junction bases not matched to a gene: 4. CDR3 in amino acids: CASSPRTGGDNEQFF. The CDR3 DNA reads TGTGCCAGCTCACCCCGGACAGGGGGGGACAATGAGCAGTTCTTC.

In its sample, this clonotype was seen many times. The rearrangement links TRBV20-1 to TRBJ1-5, with 7 bases lining up with TRBD1. This CDR3 has 14 residues. The germline CDR1 and CDR2 sequences are DFQATT and SNEGSKA (reference sequence). The J segment lost 5 bases and the V segment lost 0 bases, leaving 4 bases of the junction unmatched. The CDR3 DNA sequence: TGCAGTGCTAGAGAAGGGGGCACTGATCAGCCCCAGCATTTT. This gives the protein CSAREGGTDQPQHF.